The T cell receptor (beta chain) under discussion was sequenced for a study of early T cells in non-severe SARS-CoV-2 infection. Study-level results: VDJdb-based matching was biased toward anti-spike CD8 responses and missed private and CD4 specificities.

This clonotype was picked up a small number of times. Its target is unknown. Attached unique molecular identifiers marked individual cDNA molecules. TCRdb independently ran MiXCR on the 5' RACE reads; one entry per CDR3 protein. The profile covers about 28,000 distinct CDR3 sequences, with over 4% appearing a single time and over 2.5% taken by the ten largest. V lost 4 bases, J lost 6 bases, and 11 bases stayed unmatched. CDR3 length: 16 amino acids. Germline CDR1 SGHAT, CDR2 FQNNGV. The TCR was taken from an adult who was a healthcare worker with PCR-confirmed SARS-CoV-2 infection or an uninfected control (not recorded which). The rearrangement joins TRBV11-2 to TRBJ2-5, with 10 bases aligning to TRBD2. The sequenced sample consisted of whole blood. Here the CDR3 reads CASSSLGGTSEQTQYF. The CDR3 bases are TGTGCCAGCAGCTCCCTAGGGGGGACTAGCGAGCAGACCCAGTACTTC.